Below are 24 T cell receptor beta chains sequenced from a single sample in a study of blood T cell repertoires in COVID-19. Profiling relied on immunoSEQ multiplex PCR, and the TCRdb table lists in-frame clones only, not all of them. The sample shows 360,000 or so clones, roughly nine tenths of them seen only once. Material: peripheral blood. These receptor sequences come from a woman in her sixties with COVID-19, enrolled during active disease.

The rearrangement links TRBV6-6 to TRBJ2-7; D unresolved. The V gene's germline CDR1 is MNHNY and CDR2 SVGAGI (reference sequence). Trimming removed 4 bases at V and 4 bases at J, with 14 bases between. The CDR3 is 14 amino acids. The CDR3 here is CASSFRGEFYEQYF. CDR3 sequence (DNA): TGTGCCAGCAGTTTCCGAGGCGAATTTTACGAGCAGTACTTC.

The V and J genes are TRBV2 and TRBJ1-2; 8 bases align to TRBD1. V dropped 7 bases and J dropped 0; count of bases not matched to a gene: 4. Germline CDR1 and CDR2: SNHLY and FYNNEI. The CDR3 loop spans 14 amino acids. For the CDR3, the DNA is TGTGCCAGCAACGGACAGGGCACTAACTATGGCTACACCTTC. Protein: CASNGQGTNYGYTF.

Worth noting for this clone: Other DNA sequences in this specimen translate into the identical CDR3. This chain connects TRBV6-5 to TRBJ1-5; 7 bases agree with TRBD1. The germline CDR1 and CDR2 sequences are MNHEY and SVGAGI. The V segment lost 5 bases and the J segment 1 base; nucleotides outside the gene matches: 5. This CDR3 is built from 15 residues. The CDR3 region has the DNA TGTGCCAGCAGTCCACAGGGGTTGAGCAATCAGCCCCAGCATTTT. Translated: CASSPQGLSNQPQHF.

V is TRBV5-1 and J is TRBJ2-7; 7 bases match TRBD1. Germline CDR1 is SGHRS and CDR2 is YFSETQ. The junction had 16 bases not matched to a gene; V was cut back by 4 bases and J by 6 bases. The CDR3 has 16 residues. As DNA, the CDR3 is TGCGCCAGCAGCCCGCCCTTGACAGGGAACCCGGGCGAGCAGTACTTC. It translates to CASSPPLTGNPGEQYF.

V is TRBV6-1 and J is TRBJ1-2; tentative D call: TRBD1 (6 bases). CDR3 length: 14 amino acids. In germline, CDR1 is MNHNS, CDR2 SASEGT. The V end lost 3 bases, the J end lost 2 bases, and 10 bases lay between the germline ends. The CDR3 nucleotides are TGTGCCAGCAGTGATAGGGACAAAAACTATGGCTACACCTTC. Protein: CASSDRDKNYGYTF.

V and J are TRBV4-1 and TRBJ2-5, with TRBD2 matching 8 bases. CDR1 and CDR2 from the germline V gene are MGHRA and YSYEKL. V gave up 4 bases and J gave up 3 bases; unmatched junction bases: 4. The CDR3 has 14 residues. The CDR3 sequence is CASSPGGAEETQYF. The CDR3 nucleotides are TGCGCCAGCAGCCCCGGGGGGGCTGAAGAGACCCAGTACTTC.

This chain uses TRBV6-5 with TRBJ1-5, with D perhaps matching TRBD1 (6 bases). This CDR3 is 14 amino acids long. Deletions cut 5 bases from V and 2 bases from J, with 10 bases between. CDR1 is MNHEY, CDR2 SVGAGI, per germline. The DNA for the CDR3 is TGTGCCAGCAGTCTCCCAGGGGGCAATCAGCCCCAGCATTTT. It is translated as CASSLPGGNQPQHF.

The gene calls are TRBV20-1 and TRBJ2-1, with D perhaps TRBD2 (6 bases). This CDR3 contains 14 residues. The germline V gene has CDR1 DFQATT and CDR2 SNEGSKA (reference sequence). Trimming removed 3 bases at V and 4 bases at J, with 13 bases between. The DNA for the CDR3 is TGCAGTGCTAGTGTTGCGGGGCGTTACAATGAGCAGTTCTTC. Amino acids: CSASVAGRYNEQFF.

This sequence joins TRBV10-3 and TRBJ1-2; D perhaps matches TRBD1 (5 bases). The CDR3 extends over 15 amino acids. The germline V gene has CDR1 ENHRY and CDR2 SYGVKD. Trimming took off 2 bases at V and 0 bases at J, with 10 bases between the two ends. The CDR3, as DNA: TGTGCCATCAGTGAGGGACAACCTCCTAACTATGGCTACACCTTC. Protein product: CAISEGQPPNYGYTF.

The CDR3, as DNA: TGCGCCAGCAGCCCAGGGACAGGGCCTCAATTCTTAGGCTACACCTTC. Translating gives CASSPGTGPQFLGYTF. The rearrangement links TRBV4-1 to TRBJ1-2; 9 bases map to TRBD1. Germline CDR1 and CDR2: MGHRA and YSYEKL. The CDR3 is 16 amino acids. V lost 4 bases and J lost 8; bases outside the gene matches: 14.

The J gene is TRBJ1-4, the V gene TRBV5-1, with TRBD1 matching 9 bases. The V and J ends lost 4 bases and 12 bases, in that order; junction bases with no gene match: 10. The CDR3 is 14 residues long. CDR1 is SGHRS and CDR2 is YFSETQ in the germline V gene. This CDR3 is CASSTGRTGEELFF. The CDR3 DNA reads as TGCGCCAGCAGCACCGGGAGGACAGGGGAGGAACTGTTTTTT.

The rearrangement joins TRBV29-1 to TRBJ1-2, with D perhaps TRBD1 (5 bases). Deletions cut 4 bases from V and 7 bases from J, with 10 bases between. CDR3 size: 11 residues. Germline V lookup: CDR1 SQVTM, CDR2 ANQGSEA. In nucleotides, the CDR3 is TGCAGCGTTGGGACTACAGGTGGCTACACCTTC. Its translation: CSVGTTGGYTF.

The V gene is TRBV6-1, the J gene TRBJ1-5, with D hard to call. Deletions cut 1 base from V and 0 bases from J, with 7 bases between. There are 15 residues in the CDR3. From germline, CDR1 is MNHNS and CDR2 SASEGT. The CDR3 reads CASSEGSSSNQPQHF. The CDR3 coding sequence is TGTGCCAGCAGTGAAGGTTCCAGTAGCAATCAGCCCCAGCATTTT.

In DNA form, the CDR3 reads TGTGCCACCAGCAGAGATCATGGCGGTACTAATGAAAAACTGTTTTTT. It specifies CATSRDHGGTNEKLFF. The J gene is TRBJ1-4, the V gene TRBV15; D ambiguous. Germline CDR1 reads LNHNV; CDR2 reads YYDKDF (reference sequence). V lost 0 bases, J lost 2 bases, and 10 bases lay in between. The CDR3 totals 16 residues.

This rearrangement joins TRBV6-1 to TRBJ1-2; 8 bases agree with TRBD1. The CDR3 runs to 17 residues. The V and J ends lost 4 bases and 4 bases, in that order; junction bases with no gene match: 14. Per the germline V gene, CDR1 is MNHNS and CDR2 is SASEGT. The CDR3 region is CASSAPSGGTGTYGYTF. CDR3 bases: TGTGCCAGCAGTGCCCCCTCAGGAGGGACAGGCACCTATGGCTACACCTTC.

The V and J genes are TRBV5-5 and TRBJ1-2, with D perhaps TRBD1 (6 bases). V gave up 4 bases and J gave up 2 bases, with 12 bases separating them. The CDR3 loop spans 14 amino acids. From germline, CDR1 is SGHKS and CDR2 YYEKEE (reference sequence). The CDR3 sequence: CASSNLQGNYGYTF. Written as DNA, the CDR3 is TGTGCCAGCAGCAATCTTCAGGGGAACTATGGCTACACCTTC.

V and J are TRBV5-1 and TRBJ1-6; D gene unclear. The CDR3 extends over 16 amino acids. From germline, CDR1 is SGHRS and CDR2 YFSETQ. V was cut by 1 base and J by 5 bases, with 13 bases left in between. Written as DNA, the CDR3 is TGCGCCAGCAGCTTGAATTTACAGCAACATAATTCACCCCTCCACTTT. Its protein product is CASSLNLQQHNSPLHF.

As for this clone: The identical CDR3 is also encoded by other nucleotide sequences in the sample. The chain has TRBV7-9 and TRBJ1-2; 9 bases line up with TRBD1. Germline values: CDR1 SEHNR, CDR2 FQNEAQ (reference sequence). The CDR3 contains 12 residues. J lost 6 bases, V lost 5 bases, and 1 base had no gene match. This CDR3 reads CASSRTGDGYTF. DNA of the CDR3: TGTGCCAGCAGCCGGACAGGGGATGGCTACACCTTC.

The V and J genes are TRBV11-2 and TRBJ2-2, with D perhaps matching TRBD1 (6 bases). Trimming took 0 bases from V and 7 from J, leaving 9 bases between them. The germline V gene has CDR1 SGHAT and CDR2 FQNNGV. This CDR3 has 14 residues. CDR3 amino acids: CASSLEGADGELFF. Here the CDR3 DNA reads TGTGCCAGCAGCTTAGAGGGGGCGGACGGGGAGCTGTTTTTT.

This chain joins TRBV20-1 and TRBJ2-5, with 9 bases identical to TRBD1. The V gene end was trimmed by 6 bases and the J gene end by 5 bases; junction bases not matched to a gene: 1. The CDR3 contains 11 residues. Germline lookup yields CDR1 DFQATT and CDR2 SNEGSKA (reference sequence). The DNA of the CDR3 is TGCAGTGCGGACAGGGGTGAGACCCAGTACTTC. It translates to CSADRGETQYF.

The chain is built from TRBV7-9 and TRBJ1-3, with D unclear. This CDR3 region has 14 residues. Germline CDR1 and CDR2: SEHNR and FQNEAQ (reference sequence). Trimming removed 5 bases at V and 2 bases at J, with 10 bases between. The CDR3 reads CASSLPVTGNTIYF. The CDR3 bases are TGTGCCAGCAGCCTTCCAGTCACTGGAAACACCATATATTTT.

This rearrangement joins TRBV6-2 or TRBV6-3 to TRBJ2-7; 13 bases are a match to TRBD2. CDR3 length: 16 residues. CDR1 is MNHEY and CDR2 is SVGEGT in the germline V gene. The junction had 5 bases not matched to a gene; V was cut back by 5 bases and J by 1 base. CDR3 in amino acids: CASSPGLAGSSYEQYF. The CDR3 nucleotides are TGTGCCAGCAGTCCGGGACTAGCGGGATCTTCCTACGAGCAGTACTTC.

The J gene is TRBJ2-5, the V gene TRBV18, with 8 bases aligning to TRBD1. The J segment lost 1 base and the V segment lost 2 bases, leaving 3 bases of the junction unmatched. This CDR3 has 15 amino acids. Germline CDR1 reads KGHSH; CDR2 reads LQKENI. The CDR3 DNA sequence: TGTGCCAGCTCACCAGGGACAGGTTCCCAAGAGACCCAGTACTTC. Translating it yields CASSPGTGSQETQYF.

This chain connects TRBV11-2 to TRBJ2-3; tentatively, D is TRBD2 (6 bases). Between the trimmed V and J ends, which lost 2 bases and 2 bases, there was a span of 11 bases. The germline V gene has CDR1 SGHAT and CDR2 FQNNGV. The CDR3 length is 15 residues. CDR3 in DNA: TGTGCCAGCAGCTTACGACTAGGGTTCACAGATACGCAGTATTTT. This encodes CASSLRLGFTDTQYF.